This entry lists 24 T cell receptor beta chains sequenced from one sample in a study of T cells in Graves' hyperthyroidism and ophthalmopathy. Amplification yielded TCR beta CDR3 regions, with RNA transcripts as the source. HTBI primers drove first-round RT-PCR of the TCR CDR3. TCRdb re-called the multiplex PCR reads through MiXCR, storing one row per CDR3 protein. The sample contains some 690,000 distinct CDR3 sequences, around a sixth of which appear only once. Sequencing was performed on blood. The receptors stem from a man aged 50-59 years with Graves' hyperthyroidism.

This clonotype was recorded many times. CDR3 in amino acids: CASRIGGYGSPLHF. CDR3 DNA sequence: TGTGCCAGCAGAATAGGGGGTTATGGGTCACCCCTCCACTTT. The chain recombines TRBV12-3 or TRBV12-4 with TRBJ1-6; D possibly corresponds to TRBD1 (6 bases). V lost 6 bases and J 10 bases, leaving 16 bases between the germline ends. This CDR3 is built from 14 residues.

The chain employs TRBV5-1 and TRBJ2-7; 8 bases map to TRBD2. Germline lookup yields CDR1 SGHRS and CDR2 YFSETQ. V lost 4 bases and J lost 0; bases outside the gene matches: 15. CDR3 length: 18 residues. This chain's CDR3 is CASSPGPSGPSVSYEQYF. CDR3 sequence (DNA): TGCGCCAGCAGCCCAGGGCCTAGCGGGCCTTCAGTCTCCTACGAGCAGTACTTC.

This clonotype was counted a few times. The junction differs from germline at one of its ends, possibly a read error. The rearrangement joins TRBV7-2 to TRBJ1-4; 7 bases line up with TRBD1. The CDR3 totals 17 residues. CDR1 is SGHTA and CDR2 is FQGNSA in the germline V gene. CDR3 nucleotides: TGTGCCGGCAGCTTGGCCGACCCGGGACAGCGGAATGAAAAACTGTTTTTT. Protein sequence: CAGSLADPGQRNEKLFF.

V usage is TRBV6-2 or TRBV6-3 and J usage is TRBJ2-7; D is uncertain. With 0 bases removed from V and 3 bases from J, the gap between germline ends came to 9 bases. This CDR3 contains 14 residues. Germline V gives CDR1 MNHEY, CDR2 SVGEGT. CDR3 sequence: CASSYSFGVYEQYF. CDR3 nucleotide sequence: TGTGCCAGCAGTTACTCGTTTGGGGTCTACGAGCAGTACTTC.

This clonotype was counted ten times or more. As DNA, the CDR3 is TGCGCCAGCAGCTTGGCCGCACTAGCGGGAGATGCAGATACGCAGTATTTT. Translating it yields CASSLAALAGDADTQYF. The chain has TRBV5-1 and TRBJ2-3, with 11 bases identical to TRBD2. The CDR3 loop spans 17 amino acids. Per the germline V gene, CDR1 is SGHRS and CDR2 is YFSETQ. Trimming at V came to 0 bases and at J to 4 bases, leaving 7 bases not matched to a gene.

This clonotype showed up many times. The genes are TRBV24-1 and TRBJ1-1; tentative D call: TRBD1 (6 bases). The length of the CDR3 is 15 residues. V gave up 9 bases and J gave up 1 base, with 17 bases separating them. Germline assignment: CDR1 KGHDR and CDR2 SFDVKD. Written as DNA, the CDR3 is TGTGCCACCGTGTCAGGGGACGGTAGGAACACTGAAGCTTTCTTT. It encodes CATVSGDGRNTEAFF.

The table lists this clonotype with a few counts. The rearrangement links TRBV6-1 to TRBJ2-7; D is undetermined. CDR3 length: 12 amino acids. V was pared by 6 bases and J by 3 bases, with 9 bases between. In germline, CDR1 is MNHNS, CDR2 SASEGT. CDR3 nucleotides: TGTGCCAGCAGGAATCCCCTCTACGAGCAGTACTTC. This translates into CASRNPLYEQYF.

CDR3 nucleotide sequence: TGTGCCACCAAAGGGAACAATGAGCAGTTCTTC. Protein sequence: CATKGNNEQFF. This sequence joins TRBV24-1 and TRBJ2-1; D is ambiguous. The CDR3 loop spans 11 amino acids. CDR1 and CDR2 (germline): KGHDR, SFDVKD. Trimming left V 8 bases short and J 5 bases short, with 6 bases between.

This clonotype was counted at least ten times. The CDR3 region is CASSAIGRPIRYYEEQYF. The CDR3 DNA reads TGTGCCAGCAGCGCGATCGGGAGGCCAATTCGCTACTACGAAGAGCAGTACTTC. This chain connects TRBV14 to TRBJ2-7, with 7 positions matching TRBD2. The length of the CDR3 is 18 residues. Germline V gene sequence: CDR1 SGHDN, CDR2 FVKESK. V shed 5 bases, J shed 7 bases, and the junction held 23 bases outside the gene matches. Based on the CDR3 plus reference TRBV14 and TRBJ2-7, the full variable domain is EAGVTQFPSHSVIEKGQTVTLRCDPISGHDNLYWYRRVMGKEIKFLLHFVKESKQDESGMPNNRFLAERTGGTYSTLKVQPAELEDSGVYFCASSAIGRPIRYYEEQYFGPGTRLTVT.

This clonotype was picked up many times. The chain links TRBV6-5 to TRBJ1-2; D unclear. The V end was cut by 0 bases, the J end by 4 bases, with 12 bases between. The CDR3 sequence is 15 residues long. Germline CDR1 MNHEY, CDR2 SVGAGI. The DNA for the CDR3 is TGTGCCAGCAGTTACTCGAAAGTGGCCTCCTATGGCTACACCTTC. Translated, it gives CASSYSKVASYGYTF.

This clonotype occurred many times. The V call is TRBV20-1, the J call TRBJ1-1; D is perhaps TRBD1 (5 bases). The CDR3 totals 15 residues. Germline assignment: CDR1 DFQATT and CDR2 SNEGSKA (reference sequence). The V end was cut by 0 bases, the J end by 1 base, with 12 bases between. The CDR3 loop reads CSARDGRGRNTEAFF. The CDR3, as DNA: TGCAGTGCTAGAGATGGTAGGGGTCGGAACACTGAAGCTTTCTTT.

This clonotype was counted many times. The chain uses TRBV6-1 and TRBJ2-1; 13 bases align to TRBD2. Trimming cost V 7 bases and J 4 bases; bases outside gene matches: 7. Germline loops: CDR1 MNHNS, CDR2 SASEGT. CDR3 length: 16 amino acids. The CDR3, as DNA: TGTGCCAGCAACGGACTAGCGGGAGCTTGGTACAATGAGCAGTTCTTC. Translation: CASNGLAGAWYNEQFF.

This clonotype turned up a few times. The chain recombines TRBV5-6 with TRBJ2-7; D unresolved. CDR1 and CDR2 from the germline V gene are SGHDT and YYEEEE. The CDR3 covers 13 residues. The germline V and J ends were trimmed by 4 bases and 5 bases, with 13 bases remaining between them. The CDR3 DNA sequence: TGTGCCAGCAGCGCCTTCGAGGTCCACGAGCAGTACTTC. The encoded protein is CASSAFEVHEQYF.

This clonotype appeared a few times. The CDR3 DNA sequence: TGTGCCAGCAGCAAACAGGAGGATTGGCAAGAAGAGACCCAGTACTTC. This gives the protein CASSKQEDWQEETQYF. This chain links TRBV7-9 with TRBJ2-5; D may correspond to TRBD1 or TRBD2 (5 bases each). V dropped 5 bases and J dropped 3 bases, with 19 bases sitting between them. The CDR3 contains 16 residues. Germline CDR1 reads SEHNR; CDR2 reads FQNEAQ (reference sequence). Looking up the rest from reference TRBV7-9 and TRBJ2-5 gives the full variable domain: DTGVSQNPRHKITKRGQNVTFRCDPISEHNRLYWYRQTLGQGPEFLTYFQNEAQLEKSRLLSDRFSAERPKGSFSTLEIQRTEQGDSAMYLCASSKQEDWQEETQYFGPGTRLLVL.

This clonotype was seen repeatedly, ten times or more. V usage is TRBV30 and J usage is TRBJ2-3; D remains ambiguous. Deletions cut 0 bases from V and 1 base from J, with 8 bases between. Germline V CDR1 and CDR2: GTSNPN, SVGIG (reference sequence). The CDR3 extends over 14 amino acids. The CDR3 nucleotides are TGTGCCTGGAGTGTACCACTACGCACAGATACGCAGTATTTT. It codes for CAWSVPLRTDTQYF.

About this clonotype itself: A much larger clone sits a single nucleotide away, making a read error possible. This chain links TRBV28 with TRBJ2-5; D is uncertain. From germline, CDR1 is MDHEN and CDR2 SYDVKM. This CDR3 comprises 12 residues. CDR3 nucleotides: TGTACCAGCAGCCCATCTTTGATTAATCCGTACTTC. This translates into CTSSPSLINPYF.

On this clonotype: One end of the junction fails to match germline, which may point to a read error. The CDR3 is CASSLAGLSRANVLTF. CDR3 bases: TGTGCCAGCAGTTTGGCAGGGCTCTCTAGGGCCAACGTCCTGACTTTC. V usage is TRBV12-3 or TRBV12-4 and J usage is TRBJ2-6; the D gene is possibly TRBD1 (5 bases). The CDR3 has 16 amino acids.

Remarks on this clonotype: A much larger clone differs by one base, so this may be a read error. The conserved phenylalanine or tryptophan is not found at the CDR3 terminus, so this likely reflects a read error. J is TRBJ2-1 and V is TRBV3-1; D is ambiguous. V was clipped by 8 bases and J by 6 bases, with 11 bases between them. This CDR3 region has 12 residues. Germline CDR1 is LGHDT and CDR2 is YNNKEL (reference sequence). CDR3 protein: CASATRGNEQFC. The CDR3 DNA sequence: TGTGCCAGCGCCACCAGAGGCAATGAGCAGTTCTGC.

Notes on this clonotype: This clone may be a read error of a much larger clone one base away. The V and J genes are TRBV12-3 or TRBV12-4 and TRBJ1-5; 10 bases align to TRBD1. This CDR3 contains 15 residues. The CDR3 protein is CDSSYLGQGIQPQHF. CDR3 sequence (DNA): TGTGACAGCAGTTACCTGGGACAGGGGATTCAGCCCCAGCATTTT.

This clonotype was counted ten times or more. The chain has TRBV6-2 or TRBV6-3 and TRBJ2-5, with D unresolved. Trimming took off 5 bases at V and 1 base at J, with 11 bases between the two ends. Germline CDR1 MNHEY, CDR2 SVGEGT. The CDR3 length is 14 residues. The CDR3 sequence: CASSNGIRQETQYF. Written as DNA, the CDR3 is TGTGCCAGCAGTAATGGTATCCGCCAAGAGACCCAGTACTTC.

This clonotype was seen many times. The chain combines TRBV30 with TRBJ1-2; D gene uncertain. Looked up from germline, CDR1 is GTSNPN and CDR2 is SVGIG (reference sequence). This CDR3 has 12 amino acids. The V end was cut by 2 bases, the J end by 8 bases, with 12 bases between. The DNA for the CDR3 is TGTGCCTGGAGTAAGTTGGCCTACGGCTACACCTTC. Protein: CAWSKLAYGYTF.

This rearrangement joins TRBV27 to TRBJ2-7; 10 bases are shared with TRBD2. The CDR3 loop spans 15 amino acids. From germline, CDR1 is MNHEY and CDR2 SMNVEV (reference sequence). V gave up 4 bases and J gave up 4 bases; unmatched junction bases: 7. Here the CDR3 reads CASSWSSGRVYEQYF. CDR3 sequence (DNA): TGTGCCAGCAGTTGGTCCAGCGGGAGGGTTTACGAGCAGTACTTC.

Ten or more counts support this clonotype. The genes are TRBV28 and TRBJ2-7, with D possibly being TRBD2 (8 bases). Deletions cut 6 bases from V and 3 bases from J, with 18 bases between. Germline lookup yields CDR1 MDHEN and CDR2 SYDVKM. The CDR3 sequence is 15 residues long. Here the CDR3 reads CASSRQGLVSYEQYF. The DNA of the CDR3 is TGTGCCAGCAGCCGACAGGGACTAGTCAGCTACGAGCAGTACTTC.

This clonotype was observed at least ten times. J is TRBJ2-6 and V is TRBV30, with TRBD2 as a possible D gene (5 bases). This CDR3 comprises 15 residues. Germline CDR1 is GTSNPN and CDR2 is SVGIG (reference sequence). V was pared by 0 bases and J by 0 bases, with 6 bases between. The CDR3 DNA reads as TGTGCCTGGAGTGTCGGGATCTCTGGGGCCAACGTCCTGACTTTC. This encodes CAWSVGISGANVLTF.